One sample yielded the 3 T cell receptor beta chains listed below, sequenced in a study of CD8+CD57+ T cells in acquired aplastic anemia (dated by TCRdb to the late 2010s). The data were produced on an Illumina HiSeq 2000. TCR beta VDJ combination and CDR3 sequence profiling used genomic DNA as the template. TCRdb ran its own pipeline on the public reads, namely fastp trimming at Q25 and MiXCR clone calling, and kept in-frame beta chains. Rows matching on CDR3 protein sequence are summarized as one entry with the most common DNA and genes. Across this sample there are under 200,000 distinct CDR3 sequences, with approximately 40% seen only once. 0.8% to 1.1% of the sample rests with the top ten. The source material was sorted CD4+, CD8+, or CD8+CD57+ T cells (not recorded which) from PBMCs. Receptor source: a human donor in good health.

Of note for this clonotype: Here the CDR3 omits its conserved ending phenylalanine or tryptophan, so a read error is the likely source. The rearrangement uses TRBV3-1 and TRBJ1-4; D gene ambiguous. This CDR3 has 15 amino acids. Germline loops: CDR1 LGHDT, CDR2 YNNKEL (reference sequence). The CDR3 reads CASSQGAGSNEELFC. The CDR3 DNA is TGTGCCAGCAGCCAAGGGGCAGGCTCTAATGAAGAACTGTTTTGT.

This clonotype turned up a few times. The gene calls are TRBV28 and TRBJ2-1; D uncertain. V was shortened by 8 bases and J by 10 bases, with 21 bases between the two germline ends. The CDR3 sequence is 14 residues long. CDR1 is MDHEN, CDR2 SYDVKM, per germline. The CDR3 spells CASGTPDAVSEQFF. The CDR3, as DNA: TGTGCCAGCGGCACCCCCGATGCCGTAAGCGAGCAGTTCTTC. Full variable domain (missing parts from reference TRBV28 and TRBJ2-1): DVKVTQSSRYLVKRTGEKVFLECVQDMDHENMFWYRQDPGLGLRLIYFSYDVKMKEKGDIPEGYSVSREKKERFSLILESASTNQTSMYLCASGTPDAVSEQFFGPGTRLTVL.

This clonotype was seen many times. V and J are TRBV5-6 and TRBJ2-7; TRBD2 might be the D (7 bases). Germline V gene data show CDR1 as SGHDT and CDR2 as YYEEEE. Trimming shortened V by 6 bases and J by 2 bases, and 18 bases separated the two germline ends. The CDR3 length is 15 residues. This chain's CDR3 is CASTGGRGLTYEQYF. The DNA for the CDR3 is TGTGCCAGCACCGGGGGGCGGGGCTTGACCTACGAGCAGTACTTC.